This T cell receptor (beta chain) was observed in a study of Ad26.COV2.S vaccination and SARS-CoV-2 variants. Study overall: Donor was one of the participants in the Ad26.COV2.S arm of the COV1001 trial. Ad26.COV2.S, an intramuscular injection, was given once or twice 56 days apart.

Indicated treatment: roughly 20 received Ad26.COV2.S at low or high dose, single or two shots; several received placebo; per-sample allocation not given. The investigators took samples on day 63 after the first vaccine or placebo injection. The CDR3 runs 16 residues. Germline lookup yields CDR1 ENHRY and CDR2 SYGVKD. In the case of this clone: The junction does not match germline at one end; this may be a read error.

Repertoires were generated with immunoSEQ multiplex PCR, while TCRdb's copy carries only in-frame clones and drops some. The sample holds 410,000 or so clones; 80% to 95% are singletons and the top ten take more than 10%. The TCR was taken from a person between 18 and 65 years old who received the Ad26.COV2.S COVID-19 vaccine or a placebo. The chain carries TRBV10-3 and TRBJ1-1, with D possibly being TRBD1 (6 bases). Sequencing used peripheral blood, obtained in a trial of Ad26.COV2.S vaccine versus placebo. In DNA, the CDR3 is TGTGCCATCGGTGAAGACAGGAGGGCCCCGAACACTGAAGCTTTCTTT. It yields the protein CAIGEDRRAPNTEAFF.